Presented here are 9 T cell receptor beta chains from one specimen sequenced in a study of shared clonotypes between healthy human individuals. Sequencing was performed with immunoSEQ multiplex PCR; in TCRdb, only in-frame clones are kept and a portion is missing. The sample records some 490,000 clones, around 80% being singletons. Sequenced: PBMCs. Receptor source: a middle-aged woman in good health. Some clones in this sample may be carry-over from other donors' samples.

V and J are TRBV19 and TRBJ2-2, with D unclear. The CDR3 extends over 15 amino acids. Germline lookup yields CDR1 LNHDA and CDR2 SQIVND (reference sequence). The V and J ends lost 2 bases and 2 bases respectively, with 9 bases between them. DNA for the CDR3: TGTGCCAGTAGTATAATCACCTCTAACACCGGGGAGCTGTTTTTT. Residues: CASSIITSNTGELFF.

The chain is built from TRBV10-3 and TRBJ2-7, with TRBD1 matching over 11 bases. V was pared by 2 bases and J by 7 bases, with 7 bases of the junction left unmatched. In germline, CDR1 is ENHRY, CDR2 SYGVKD. CDR3 length: 15 residues. In DNA, the CDR3 is TGTGCCATCAGTGAGCCGGGACAGGGGGTAGGGGAGCAGTACTTC. Encoded protein: CAISEPGQGVGEQYF.

The chain couples TRBV19 to TRBJ1-2; TRBD1 matches 7 bases. The V segment lost 4 bases and the J segment 0 bases; nucleotides outside the gene matches: 5. Germline V gene data show CDR1 as LNHDA and CDR2 as SQIVND (reference sequence). This CDR3 comprises 15 residues. CDR3 sequence: CASSTRDSANYGYTF. In DNA, the CDR3 is TGTGCCAGTAGTACCCGGGACAGCGCTAACTATGGCTACACCTTC.

This chain connects TRBV11-2 to TRBJ1-5; no firm D call. The CDR3 is 15 amino acids. In germline, CDR1 is SGHAT, CDR2 FQNNGV. V lost 1 base to trimming and J lost 5 bases, with 12 bases between them. CDR3 loop: CASSLGRAAYQPQHF. CDR3 DNA sequence: TGTGCCAGCAGCTTAGGTAGGGCGGCTTATCAGCCCCAGCATTTT.

The J gene is TRBJ2-1, the V gene TRBV19; 11 positions match TRBD1. V shed 5 bases, J shed 15 bases, and the junction held 9 bases outside the gene matches. The V gene's germline CDR1 is LNHDA and CDR2 SQIVND (reference sequence). The CDR3 has 13 amino acids. The CDR3 DNA reads as TGTGCCAGTAGTTTCCCCACCGGGACAGGGGGGTTCTTC. As protein: CASSFPTGTGGFF.

CDR3: CASSLGTGTRSSYEQYF. The CDR3 region has the DNA TGCGCCAGCAGCCTGGGGACCGGGACAAGGAGCTCCTACGAGCAGTACTTC. V is TRBV4-1 and J is TRBJ2-7; TRBD1 is a possible D gene (6 bases). Germline V CDR1 and CDR2: MGHRA, YSYEKL. This CDR3 is 17 amino acids long. V was clipped by 4 bases and J by 0 bases, with 19 bases between them.

About this clone itself: A far larger clone is one base from this, pointing to a likely read error. The gene calls are TRBV9 and TRBJ1-3; TRBD1 might be the D (5 bases). Germline assignment: CDR1 SGDLS and CDR2 YYNGEE. This CDR3 comprises 16 residues. Trimming stripped 4 bases from V and 0 bases from J, with 14 bases between. The CDR3 region is CASSPRGGNSGNTIYF. Here the CDR3 DNA reads TGTGCCAGCAGCCCCCGCGGGGGAAACTCTGGAAACACCATATATTTT.

The table lists this clone with many counts. The chain carries TRBV18 and TRBJ2-7; tentatively, D is TRBD1 (6 bases). The CDR3 covers 15 residues. The germline CDR1 and CDR2 sequences are KGHSH and LQKENI. With 2 bases removed from V and 2 bases from J, the gap between germline ends came to 13 bases. The CDR3 nucleotides are TGTGCCAGCTCACCATCCTCCCAGGGGACCTACGAGCAGTACTTC. This sequence encodes CASSPSSQGTYEQYF.

V is TRBV5-6 and J is TRBJ2-7, with TRBD2 as a possible D gene (6 bases). This CDR3 spans 14 amino acids. Per the germline V gene, CDR1 is SGHDT and CDR2 is YYEEEE. Trimming took off 2 bases at V and 4 bases at J, with 13 bases between the two ends. As DNA, the CDR3 is TGTGCCAGCAGCTTCTATGGCGGGATATACGAGCAGTACTTC. Its translation: CASSFYGGIYEQYF.